This TCR beta chain was sequenced for a study of somatic mutations in cytotoxic T cells in rheumatoid arthritis. The wider study: Among the T-cell populations stained with V beta antibodies, some were separated by flow sorting at nearly 100% purity, including V beta1+ cells whose TCRB was sequenced.

Study-wide findings and caveats: It was in rheumatoid arthritis patients, but not in healthy controls, that CD8+ clonality increased with age.

Sequencing was performed with immunoSEQ multiplex PCR; in TCRdb, only in-frame clones are kept and a portion is missing. The sample carries some 14,000 clones, about 81% recorded once. CDR3 length: 14 residues. Germline lookup yields CDR1 SGHVS and CDR2 FNYEAQ. Trimming took off 1 base at V and 6 bases at J, with 13 bases between the two ends. In the case of this clone: Its antigen remains unknown.

V and J are TRBV7-6 and TRBJ2-7; D may be TRBD1 (6 bases). The material sequenced was CD8+ T cells sorted from blood. This TCR came from an adult with rheumatoid arthritis. The CDR3 here is CASSLETGFGEQYF. CDR3 nucleotide sequence: TGTGCCAGCAGCTTAGAAACAGGGTTCGGCGAGCAGTACTTC. The full variable domain, rest sourced from reference TRBV7-6 and TRBJ2-7, is GAGVSQSPRYKVTKRGQDVALRCDPISGHVSLYWYRQALGQGPEFLTYFNYEAQQDKSGLPNDRFSAERPEGSISTLTIQRTEQRDSAMYRCASSLETGFGEQYFGPGTRLTVT.